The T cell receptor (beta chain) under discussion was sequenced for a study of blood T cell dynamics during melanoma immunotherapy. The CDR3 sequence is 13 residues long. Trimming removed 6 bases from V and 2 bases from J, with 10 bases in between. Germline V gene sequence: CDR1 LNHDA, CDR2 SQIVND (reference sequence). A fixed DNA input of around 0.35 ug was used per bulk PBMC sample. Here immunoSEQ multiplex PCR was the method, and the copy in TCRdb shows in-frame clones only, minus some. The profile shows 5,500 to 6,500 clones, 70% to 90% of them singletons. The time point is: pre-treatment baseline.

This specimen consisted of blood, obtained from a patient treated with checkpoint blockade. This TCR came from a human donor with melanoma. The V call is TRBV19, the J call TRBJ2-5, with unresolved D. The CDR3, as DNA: TGTGCCAGTAGCACTGCGGCACAAGAGACCCAGTACTTC. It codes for CASSTAAQETQYF.